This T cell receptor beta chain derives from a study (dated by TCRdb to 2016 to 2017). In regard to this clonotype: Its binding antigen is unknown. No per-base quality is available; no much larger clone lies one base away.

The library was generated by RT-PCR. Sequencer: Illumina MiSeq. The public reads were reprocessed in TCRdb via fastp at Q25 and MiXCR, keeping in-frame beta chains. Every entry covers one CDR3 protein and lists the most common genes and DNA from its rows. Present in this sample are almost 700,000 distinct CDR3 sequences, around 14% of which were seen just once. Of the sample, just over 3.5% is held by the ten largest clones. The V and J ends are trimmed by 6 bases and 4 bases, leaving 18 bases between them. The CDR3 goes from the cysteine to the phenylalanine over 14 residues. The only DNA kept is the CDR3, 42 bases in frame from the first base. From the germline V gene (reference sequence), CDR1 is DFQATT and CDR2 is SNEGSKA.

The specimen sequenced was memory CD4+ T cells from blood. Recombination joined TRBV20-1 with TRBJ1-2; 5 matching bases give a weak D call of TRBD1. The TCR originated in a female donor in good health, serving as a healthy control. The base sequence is TGCAGTGCCGCGCCCCTAGACAGATTCTATGGCTACACCTTC. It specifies CSAAPLDRFYGYTF.